The T cell receptor (beta chain) described here comes from a study of blood T cell repertoires in COVID-19. Across the study: The United States, Italy and Spain provided the acute and convalescent COVID-19 samples. T cells, B-cell-depleted T cells, or PBMCs provided the cDNA or gDNA that served as material.

Germline CDR1 and CDR2: MNHEY and SMNVEV (reference sequence). CDR3 size: 14 residues. V was trimmed by 3 bases and J by 1 base, leaving 6 bases between them. In the original workflow: Using reference gene primer amplification, nucleated cell counts were estimated. Libraries were prepared by immunoSEQ multiplex PCR; TCRdb keeps only in-frame clonotypes and omits some of them. V and J calls and clone size are copied from that table; D and trimming were computed from the DNA. This repertoire shows about 140,000 clones, 75% to 90% found once; its top ten account for 3.5%. The rearrangement uses TRBV27 and TRBJ2-2, with D unresolved. The clonotype was recovered from a man in his sixties or seventies who had recovered from COVID-19. Source material: peripheral blood. The CDR3 loop reads CASSFRVNTGELFF. CDR3 bases: TGTGCCAGCAGTTTCCGGGTGAACACCGGGGAGCTGTTTTTT.